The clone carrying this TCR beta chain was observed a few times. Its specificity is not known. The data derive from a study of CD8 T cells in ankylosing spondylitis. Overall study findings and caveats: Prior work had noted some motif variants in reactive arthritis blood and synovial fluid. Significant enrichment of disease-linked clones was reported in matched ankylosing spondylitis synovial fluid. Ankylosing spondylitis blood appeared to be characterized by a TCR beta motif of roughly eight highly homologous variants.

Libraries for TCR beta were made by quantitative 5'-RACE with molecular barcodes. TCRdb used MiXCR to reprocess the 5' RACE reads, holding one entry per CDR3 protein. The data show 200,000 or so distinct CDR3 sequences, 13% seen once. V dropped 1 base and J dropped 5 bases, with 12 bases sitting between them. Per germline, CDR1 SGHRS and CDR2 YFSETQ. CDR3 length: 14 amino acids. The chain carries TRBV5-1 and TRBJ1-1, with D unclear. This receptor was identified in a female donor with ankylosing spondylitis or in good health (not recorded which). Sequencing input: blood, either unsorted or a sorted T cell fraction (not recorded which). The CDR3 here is CASSLKTAPTEAFF. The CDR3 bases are TGCGCCAGCAGCTTGAAGACTGCTCCGACTGAAGCTTTCTTT.